This passage covers 7 T cell receptor beta chains from one sample sequenced in a study of cytomegalovirus exposure and HLA in healthy donors. TCRdb's table, derived via immunoSEQ multiplex PCR, lists solely in-frame clones and lacks some. The table has 150,000 to 200,000 clones, 75% to 90% seen once; the top ten hold roughly 7%. The sequenced sample was PBMCs. These receptors were collected from a man between 18 and 35 years old in good health and CMV-seropositive.

The chain uses TRBV4-2 and TRBJ2-4; TRBD1 is a possible D gene (6 bases). V shed 0 bases and J shed 7 bases, with 19 bases lying between them. Germline V gives CDR1 LGHNA, CDR2 YNFKEQ. The CDR3 totals 17 residues. The CDR3 is CASSQEPGQNLGNIQYF. CDR3 bases: TGTGCCAGCAGCCAAGAGCCGGGACAAAATCTTGGGAACATTCAGTACTTC.

The CDR3: CASSTRDRGGYGYTF. The DNA for the CDR3 is TGTGCCAGCAGTACCCGGGACAGGGGAGGCTATGGCTACACCTTC. J is TRBJ1-2 and V is TRBV27; 10 positions match TRBD1. Germline CDR1 reads MNHEY; CDR2 reads SMNVEV (reference sequence). The CDR3 contains 15 residues. Trimming took 5 bases from V and 4 from J; bases not matched to a gene: 7.

This chain links TRBV4-3 with TRBJ2-3, with 8 bases that match TRBD2. CDR1 and CDR2 (germline): LGHNA, YSLEER. This CDR3 contains 15 residues. With 3 bases clipped from V and 0 bases from J, the junction kept 2 bases outside the gene matches. The CDR3 protein is CASSQIAGSTDTQYF. The CDR3 DNA follows: TGCGCCAGCAGCCAGATAGCGGGGAGCACAGATACGCAGTATTTT.

This clone is a singleton in its sample. The chain couples TRBV6-1 to TRBJ1-1; perhaps TRBD1 as D (6 bases). The CDR3 length is 18 residues. The V and J ends lost 0 bases and 0 bases respectively, with 17 bases between them. Germline CDR1 and CDR2: MNHNS and SASEGT. Here the CDR3 reads CASSEAGQGWSMNTEAFF. CDR3 in DNA: TGTGCCAGCAGTGAAGCTGGGCAGGGGTGGTCGATGAACACTGAAGCTTTCTTT.

The rearrangement uses TRBV15 and TRBJ2-1; D is uncertain. The CDR3 covers 16 residues. CDR1 and CDR2 (germline): LNHNV, YYDKDF (reference sequence). V was shortened by 0 bases and J by 8 bases, with 17 bases between the two germline ends. The CDR3 nucleotides are TGTGCCACCAGCAGAGATCGGGTTGTAGGTTTGGATGAGCAGTTCTTC. Amino acids: CATSRDRVVGLDEQFF.

This chain uses TRBV4-3 with TRBJ2-2; 11 positions match TRBD2. J lost 5 bases, V lost 0 bases, and 5 bases had no gene match. CDR1 is LGHNA, CDR2 YSLEER, per germline. CDR3 size: 17 residues. The CDR3 nucleotides are TGCGCCAGCAGCCAAGATGAAGCTAGCGGGAGGACCGGGGAGCTGTTTTTT. Its translation: CASSQDEASGRTGELFF.

V and J are TRBV7-6 and TRBJ2-7; possibly TRBD1 for D (5 bases). Looked up from germline, CDR1 is SGHVS and CDR2 is FNYEAQ. Trimming pared 3 bases from V and 7 bases from J, leaving 28 bases between. This CDR3 region has 18 residues. The CDR3 DNA follows: TGTGCCAGCAGCTTCCTTCCCCACCAGACAACCAACCCAGGGGAGCAGTACTTC. As protein: CASSFLPHQTTNPGEQYF.